This T cell receptor beta chain originates from a study of T cells expressing NK-cell markers. The germline V gene has CDR1 LGHDT and CDR2 YNNKEL (reference sequence). This CDR3 is built from 15 residues. TCRdb re-called the 5' RACE reads and shows each CDR3 protein once, DNA omitted. Here the sample table reports 550,000 or so distinct CDR3 sequences. Notes on the study in general: Of the CD8+ T cells in roughly 6 donors, 1.0-7.0% belonged to dominant NKG2C+ clonotypes. Researchers report these clonotypes also headed the CD3+CD56-NKG2C+ fraction in a few donors.

Regarding this clonotype: The antigen is undetermined.

The TCR sequence derives from a man between 18 and 29 years old in good health. The chain carries TRBV3-1 and TRBJ2-7; TCRdb proposes TRBD2, but this gene call is untestable without DNA. Sequencing was performed on blood T cells: a sorted CD56 or NKG2C T cell subset, CD4+ or CD8+ T cells, or bulk PBMC T cells (not recorded which). The CDR3 sequence: CASSLAGTRSYEQYF.